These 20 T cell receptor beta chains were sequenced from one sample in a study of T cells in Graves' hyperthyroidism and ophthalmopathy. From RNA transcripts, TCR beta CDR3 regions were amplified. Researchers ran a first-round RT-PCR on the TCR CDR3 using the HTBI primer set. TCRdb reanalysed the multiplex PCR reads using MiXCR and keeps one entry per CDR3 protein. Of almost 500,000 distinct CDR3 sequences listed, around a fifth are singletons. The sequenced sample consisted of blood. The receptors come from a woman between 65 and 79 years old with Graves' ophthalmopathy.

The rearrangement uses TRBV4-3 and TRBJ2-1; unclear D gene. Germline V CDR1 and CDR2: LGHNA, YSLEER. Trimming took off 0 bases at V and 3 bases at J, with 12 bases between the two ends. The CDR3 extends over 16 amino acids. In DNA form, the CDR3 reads TGCGCCAGCAGCCAAGATAGGCGCACGGGCTACAATGAGCAGTTCTTC. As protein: CASSQDRRTGYNEQFF.

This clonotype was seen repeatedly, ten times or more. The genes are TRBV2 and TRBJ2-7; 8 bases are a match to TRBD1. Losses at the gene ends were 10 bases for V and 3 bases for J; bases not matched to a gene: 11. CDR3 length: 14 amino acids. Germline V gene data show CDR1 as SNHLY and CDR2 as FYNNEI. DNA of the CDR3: TGTGCCACCGTCCTACTAGGACAGGGCTACGAGCAGTACTTC. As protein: CATVLLGQGYEQYF.

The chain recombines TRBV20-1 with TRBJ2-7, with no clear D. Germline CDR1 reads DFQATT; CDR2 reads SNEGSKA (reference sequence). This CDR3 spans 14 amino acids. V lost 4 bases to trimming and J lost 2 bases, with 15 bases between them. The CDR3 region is CSAISVNPTYEQYF. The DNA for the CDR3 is TGCAGTGCTATTTCCGTTAACCCCACCTACGAGCAGTACTTC.

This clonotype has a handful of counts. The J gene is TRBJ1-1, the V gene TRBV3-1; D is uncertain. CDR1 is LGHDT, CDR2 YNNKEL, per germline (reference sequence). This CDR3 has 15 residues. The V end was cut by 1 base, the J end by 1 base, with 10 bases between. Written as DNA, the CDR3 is TGTGCCAGCAGCCAAGCGAGGGTTACGAACACTGAAGCTTTCTTT. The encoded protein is CASSQARVTNTEAFF.

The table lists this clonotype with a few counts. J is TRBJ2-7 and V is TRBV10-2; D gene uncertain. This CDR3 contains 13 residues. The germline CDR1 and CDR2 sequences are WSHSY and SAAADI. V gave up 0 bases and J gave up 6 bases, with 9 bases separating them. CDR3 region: CASSESRVGEQYF. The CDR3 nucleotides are TGCGCCAGCAGTGAGTCAAGGGTCGGCGAGCAGTACTTC.

CDR3 region: CASRMGDTNTGELFF. CDR3 DNA: TGTGCCAGCAGAATGGGGGATACGAACACCGGGGAGCTGTTTTTT. The chain combines TRBV2 with TRBJ2-2; either TRBD1 or TRBD2 may supply D (5 bases each). The CDR3 contains 15 residues. Deletions cut 6 bases from V and 0 bases from J, with 11 bases between. Germline CDR1 is SNHLY and CDR2 is FYNNEI.

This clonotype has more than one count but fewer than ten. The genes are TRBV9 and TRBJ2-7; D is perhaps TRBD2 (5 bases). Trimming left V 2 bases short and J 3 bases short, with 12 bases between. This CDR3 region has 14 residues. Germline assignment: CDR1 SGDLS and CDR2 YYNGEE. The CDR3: CASSVSSRGYEQYF. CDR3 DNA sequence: TGTGCCAGCAGCGTCTCCAGTCGGGGCTACGAGCAGTACTTC.

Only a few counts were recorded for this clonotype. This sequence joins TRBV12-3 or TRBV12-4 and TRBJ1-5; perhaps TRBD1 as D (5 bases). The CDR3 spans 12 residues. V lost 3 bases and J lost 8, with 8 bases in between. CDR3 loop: CASSLGVEPQHF. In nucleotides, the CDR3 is TGTGCCAGCAGTTTGGGGGTGGAGCCCCAGCATTTT.

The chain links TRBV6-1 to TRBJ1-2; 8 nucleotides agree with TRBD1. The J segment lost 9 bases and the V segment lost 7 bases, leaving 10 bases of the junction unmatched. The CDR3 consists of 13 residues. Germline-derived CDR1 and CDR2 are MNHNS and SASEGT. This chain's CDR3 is CASKGQGIESYTF. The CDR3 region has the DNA TGTGCCAGCAAAGGACAGGGCATCGAGAGCTACACCTTC.

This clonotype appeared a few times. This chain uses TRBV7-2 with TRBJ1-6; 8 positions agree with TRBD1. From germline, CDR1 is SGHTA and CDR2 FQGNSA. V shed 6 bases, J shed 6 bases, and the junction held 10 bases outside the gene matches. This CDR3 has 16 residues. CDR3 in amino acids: CASRVIGQGSNSPLHF. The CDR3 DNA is TGTGCCAGCAGGGTAATTGGACAGGGAAGTAATTCACCCCTCCACTTT.

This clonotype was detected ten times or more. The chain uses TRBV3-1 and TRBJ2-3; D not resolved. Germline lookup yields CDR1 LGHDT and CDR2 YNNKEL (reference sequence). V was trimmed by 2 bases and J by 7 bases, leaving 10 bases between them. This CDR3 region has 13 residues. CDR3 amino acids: CASSQLELHTQYF. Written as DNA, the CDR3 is TGTGCCAGCAGCCAATTAGAATTGCATACGCAGTATTTT.

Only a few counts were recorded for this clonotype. The CDR3 here is CSAEWAYEQYF. DNA for the CDR3: TGCAGTGCTGAGTGGGCCTACGAGCAGTACTTC. The rearrangement joins TRBV20-1 to TRBJ2-7, with no clear D. Germline CDR1 reads DFQATT; CDR2 reads SNEGSKA (reference sequence). Between the trimmed V and J ends, which lost 5 bases and 2 bases, there was a span of 7 bases. The CDR3 is 11 residues long.

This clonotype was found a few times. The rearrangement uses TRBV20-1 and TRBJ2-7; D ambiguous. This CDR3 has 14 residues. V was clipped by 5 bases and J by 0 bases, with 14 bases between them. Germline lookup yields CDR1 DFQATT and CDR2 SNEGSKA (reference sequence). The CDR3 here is CSAPTVRSSYEQYF. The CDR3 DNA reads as TGCAGTGCTCCTACCGTAAGAAGCTCCTACGAGCAGTACTTC.

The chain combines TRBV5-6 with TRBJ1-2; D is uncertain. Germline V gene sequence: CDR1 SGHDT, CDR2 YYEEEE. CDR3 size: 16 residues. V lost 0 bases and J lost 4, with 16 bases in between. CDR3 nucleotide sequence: TGTGCCAGCAGCTTGGGTTTCCGGCTGGAGGGCTATGGCTACACCTTC. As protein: CASSLGFRLEGYGYTF.

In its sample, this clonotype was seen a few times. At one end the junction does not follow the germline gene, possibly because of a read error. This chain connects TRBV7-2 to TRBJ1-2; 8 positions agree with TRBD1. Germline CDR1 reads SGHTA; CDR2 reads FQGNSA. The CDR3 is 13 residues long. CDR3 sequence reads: CASTLWDRNGYTF. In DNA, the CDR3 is TGTGCCAGCACCTTATGGGACAGGAATGGCTACACCTTC.

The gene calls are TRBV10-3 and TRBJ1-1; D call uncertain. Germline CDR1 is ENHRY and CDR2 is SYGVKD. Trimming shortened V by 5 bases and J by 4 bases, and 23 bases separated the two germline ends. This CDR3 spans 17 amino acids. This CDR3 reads CAISNAPLRREGTEAFF. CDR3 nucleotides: TGTGCCATCAGTAATGCCCCTTTACGGAGGGAGGGCACTGAAGCTTTCTTT.

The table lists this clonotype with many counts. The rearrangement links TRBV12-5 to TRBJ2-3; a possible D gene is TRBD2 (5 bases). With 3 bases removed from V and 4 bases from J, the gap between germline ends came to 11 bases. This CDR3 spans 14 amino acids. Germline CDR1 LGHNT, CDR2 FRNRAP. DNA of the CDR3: TGTGCTAGTGGTTTAGAGGGTTTCGCAGATACGCAGTATTTT. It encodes CASGLEGFADTQYF.

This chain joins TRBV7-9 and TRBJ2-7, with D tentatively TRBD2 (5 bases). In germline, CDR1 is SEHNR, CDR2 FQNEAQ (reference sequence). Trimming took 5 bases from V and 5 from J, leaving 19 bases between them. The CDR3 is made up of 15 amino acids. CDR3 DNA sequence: TGTGCCAGCAGCGTCTCCGGGGAGCCGAGGGACGAGCAGTACTTC. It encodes CASSVSGEPRDEQYF.

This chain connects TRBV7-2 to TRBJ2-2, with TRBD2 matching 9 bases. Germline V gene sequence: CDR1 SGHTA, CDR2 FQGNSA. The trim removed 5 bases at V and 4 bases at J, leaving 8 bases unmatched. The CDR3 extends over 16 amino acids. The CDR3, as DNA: TGTGCCAGCAGCATGATAGCGGGAGTAGGCACCGGGGAGCTGTTTTTT. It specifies CASSMIAGVGTGELFF.

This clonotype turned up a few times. The CDR3, as DNA: TGTGCCAGCAGCATCGGACTAGCAATTGTCGCAGATACGCAGTATTTT. Its translation is CASSIGLAIVADTQYF. This sequence joins TRBV7-2 and TRBJ2-3; the match to TRBD2 covers 8 bases. The CDR3 is made up of 16 amino acids. The V segment lost 5 bases and the J segment 4 bases; nucleotides outside the gene matches: 11. Germline CDR1 and CDR2: SGHTA and FQGNSA.